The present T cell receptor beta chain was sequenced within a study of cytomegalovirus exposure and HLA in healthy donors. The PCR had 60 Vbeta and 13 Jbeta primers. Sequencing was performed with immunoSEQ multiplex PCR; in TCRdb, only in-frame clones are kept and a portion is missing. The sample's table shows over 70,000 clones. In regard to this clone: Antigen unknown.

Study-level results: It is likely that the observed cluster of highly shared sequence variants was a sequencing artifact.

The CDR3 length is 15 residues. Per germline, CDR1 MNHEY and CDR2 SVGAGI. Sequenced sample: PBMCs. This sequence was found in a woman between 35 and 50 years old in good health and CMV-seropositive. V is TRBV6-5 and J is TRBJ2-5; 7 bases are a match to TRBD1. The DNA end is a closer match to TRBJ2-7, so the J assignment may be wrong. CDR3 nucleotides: TGTGCCAGCAGTTACTCGACAGGGAATAGGTACGAGCAGTACTTC. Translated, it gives CASSYSTGNRYEQYF.